This T cell receptor (beta chain) originates from a study of tumor-infiltrating lymphocytes in primary liver carcinoma. The length of the CDR3 is 14 residues. Germline loops: CDR1 ENHRY, CDR2 SYGVKD. Priming with a constant-region primer yielded TCR beta cDNA from around 0.45 ug total RNA. Three-round nested multiplex PCR performed with slightly modified ARM-PCR produced the TCR beta libraries. The two initial PCR rounds, approximately 10 cycles each, used TRBV1-TRBV30 forward and C-beta reverse primers. TCRdb reprocessed the multiplex PCR reads via MiXCR and lists one record per CDR3 protein. The table lists around 330,000 distinct CDR3 sequences, less than 75% of them singletons, with about 8.4% in the top ten. Out of unsorted whole blood came the blood RNA, and germline DNA was extracted as well. On this clonotype itself: Germline is not matched at one junction end, which may reflect a read error.

Material for sequencing was peripheral blood. The chain uses TRBV10-3 and TRBJ2-1; D may be TRBD2 (5 bases). The sequence was collected from a man aged 40-49 years with primary liver carcinoma and hepatitis B virus infection. CDR3 sequence reads: CVISGRGRVNGQFF. CDR3 bases: TGTGTCATCAGTGGACGGGGAAGGGTTAATGGGCAGTTCTTC.